This T cell receptor beta chain was recovered during a study of blood T cell repertoires in COVID-19. In the study overall: Collection of acute and convalescent COVID-19 samples took place in the United States, Italy and Spain.

V lost 4 bases and J 4 bases, leaving 8 bases between the germline ends. The CDR3 is 13 residues long. Germline V gene data show CDR1 as KGHSH and CDR2 as LQKENI. TCRdb keeps only in-frame clones here, not all; method: immunoSEQ multiplex PCR. The data show roughly 220,000 clones, almost 90% seen once. The source material was PBMCs or T cells enriched from blood (not recorded which). The clonotype was recovered from a man younger than 40 who had been exposed to COVID-19. The genes are TRBV18 and TRBJ2-1, with D tentatively TRBD2 (5 bases). This chain's CDR3 is CASSQGGYNEQFF. CDR3 bases: TGTGCCAGCTCACAAGGAGGTTACAATGAGCAGTTCTTC.